This TCR beta chain was sequenced in a study of shared clonotypes between healthy human individuals. Germline V gene sequence: CDR1 MNHNY, CDR2 SVGAGI (reference sequence). The CDR3 has 15 amino acids. V lost 6 bases to trimming and J lost 5 bases, with 18 bases between them. 200 to 250 ng DNA, tens of thousands of T cell genomes, went into each sorted-subset replicate PCR. Clones were sequenced by immunoSEQ multiplex PCR, and TCRdb holds only the in-frame ones, with some missing. Of 2.3 million or so clones in the sample, approximately 95% were seen once. The chain employs TRBV6-6 and TRBJ2-3, with a weak D call TRBD2 (6 bases). The sample was naive CD4+ T cells from PBMCs. The subset is: CD45RA+ positively selected. This receptor was identified in a young man in good health. Some clones in this sample may be carry-over from other donors' samples. The DNA for the CDR3 is TGTGCCAGCAGCCACGGAGGGCTAGGATTAGATACGCAGTATTTT. Translated: CASSHGGLGLDTQYF.